This TCR beta chain was sequenced during a study of persistence of HIV-infected CD4 T cells. A word on this clone: Its antigen remains unknown.

This was the immunoSEQ version 4 assay in survey mode. TCRdb's table, derived via immunoSEQ multiplex PCR, lists solely in-frame clones and lacks some. The sample holds around 32,000 clones, 65% to 75% seen once. Germline V gives CDR1 SGDLS, CDR2 YYNGEE. The ends were cut back, 4 bases at V and 2 bases at J, with 14 bases in the middle. The CDR3 has 15 residues. Overlapping HIV-1 Gag 15-mer peptides at approximately 0.96 ug per peptide per mL were used. Responding CD4+ T cells were sorted by upregulation of both CD40 ligand and CD69. The V gene is TRBV9, the J gene TRBJ2-3; perhaps TRBD2 as D (6 bases). This TCR came from an adult man with HIV who was CMV-seropositive. Sequencing was performed on CD4+ T cells sorted from PBMCs after roughly 17-hour stimulation, taken from a patient who received antiretroviral therapy. CDR3 bases: TGTGCCAGCAGCTCTACGGGGGTGCTCACAGATACGCAGTATTTT. As protein: CASSSTGVLTDTQYF.